This TCR beta chain is drawn from a study of cytomegalovirus exposure and HLA in healthy donors. Study-level results: Later analysis demonstrated an association between a missense DCLRE1C variant and TCR beta V- and J-gene trimming.

This clone was seen only a few times. Its antigen is undetermined. Donors consisted of healthy bone marrow donors. It was with 60 Vbeta and 13 Jbeta primers that the PCR ran. Clones were sequenced by immunoSEQ multiplex PCR, and TCRdb holds only the in-frame ones, with some missing. Of 90,000 to 110,000 clones listed, roughly three quarters are singletons. Trimming removed 0 bases from V and 1 base from J; junction bases left unmatched: 8. The germline CDR1 and CDR2 sequences are SGDLS and YYNGEE. This CDR3 is 17 amino acids long. The chain links TRBV9 to TRBJ1-1, with 8 bases lining up with TRBD1. The sequenced material came from PBMCs. This TCR was recovered from a man aged 25-40 years in good health and CMV-seronegative. The CDR3 region is CASSVGGTGLSNTEAFF. In DNA, the CDR3 is TGTGCCAGCAGCGTAGGCGGGACAGGTCTTTCGAACACTGAAGCTTTCTTT.